This TCR beta chain was observed in a study of T-cell reconstitution after alpha-beta-depleted transplantation in children. Study outcomes and limitations: About two months after transplant, alpha-beta T cells reportedly came from several hundred expanded graft clones.

Unique molecular identifiers were built into the TCRbeta library. TCRdb used MiXCR to reprocess the PCR reads, holding one entry per CDR3 protein. The top ten clones hold approximately 4.1% of a sample with approximately 200,000 distinct CDR3 sequences, roughly 6.3% of them seen once. This clonotype appeared many times. The antigen is undetermined. The TCR originated in a girl in the first two years of life with combined immunodeficiency, due to receive a stem cell transplant. The sequencing here drew on PBMCs, taken before TCRalphabeta/CD19-depleted stem cell transplant.

CDR3 bases: TGTGCCAGCAGCAAGCTGGGGGGCAGACCCATGGCTGAAGCTTTCTTT. This codes for CASSKLGGRPMAEAFF. The chain is built from TRBV21-1 and TRBJ1-1; TRBD1, as called in the table, went unchecked against the DNA. TRBV21-1 is noted as a pseudogene. This CDR3 contains 16 residues.